The clone carrying this T cell receptor (beta chain) has only a few counts. This record comes from a study of Graves' ophthalmopathy and Graves' hyperthyroidism. V was pared by 3 bases and J by 5 bases, with 16 bases of the junction left unmatched. Germline V gene data show CDR1 as SGHAT and CDR2 as FQDESV (reference sequence). The CDR3 totals 17 residues. Amplifying from RNA transcripts, the study obtained TCR beta CDR3 regions. An initial RT-PCR round employing HTBI primers preceded a second-round multiplex PCR. TCRdb independently ran MiXCR on the multiplex PCR reads; one entry per CDR3 protein. Among approximately 500,000 distinct CDR3 sequences listed, around an eighth were seen once.

The specimen sequenced was blood. The chain carries TRBV11-1 and TRBJ2-7; TRBD1 matches at 7 bases. The TCR comes from a woman aged 25 to 39 with Graves' ophthalmopathy. This CDR3 is CASSFRGSRGGLDEQYF. The CDR3 bases are TGTGCCAGCAGCTTTCGTGGGTCACGAGGGGGCCTGGACGAGCAGTACTTC. The full variable domain, with the rest looked up from reference TRBV11-1 and TRBJ2-7, is EAEVAQSPRYKITEKSQAVAFWCDPISGHATLYWYRQILGQGPELLVQFQDESVVDDSQLPKDRFSAERLKGVDSTLKIQPAELGDSAMYLCASSFRGSRGGLDEQYFGPGTRLTVT.